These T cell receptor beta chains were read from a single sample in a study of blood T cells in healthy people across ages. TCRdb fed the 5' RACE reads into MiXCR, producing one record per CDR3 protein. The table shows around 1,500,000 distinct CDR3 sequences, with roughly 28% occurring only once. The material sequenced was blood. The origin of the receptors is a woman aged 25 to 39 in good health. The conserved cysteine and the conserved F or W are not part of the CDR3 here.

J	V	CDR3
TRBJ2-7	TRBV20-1	SARDPGGDAYEQY
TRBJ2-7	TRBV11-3	ASSSRRDGEQY
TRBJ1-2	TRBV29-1	SVEQAGDWGYT
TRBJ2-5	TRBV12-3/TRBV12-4	ASSARSVGDEQY
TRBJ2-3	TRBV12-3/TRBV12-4	ASSLQAGGSTDTQY
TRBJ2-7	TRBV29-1	SAGQGGRNEQY
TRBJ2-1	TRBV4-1	ASSQGDLSYNEQF
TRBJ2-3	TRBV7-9	VSSPQDRQDTDTQY
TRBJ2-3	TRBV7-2	ASRDKSTDTQY
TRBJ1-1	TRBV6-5	ASSYAGDSMTEAF
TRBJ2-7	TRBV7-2	ASSFLGYAYEQY
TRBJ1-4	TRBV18	ASSPLDGATNEKLF
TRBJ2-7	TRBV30	AWSSGLAVGYEQY
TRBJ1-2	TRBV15	ATSADNVAPGGYT
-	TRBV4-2	ASSQASRGSYEQY
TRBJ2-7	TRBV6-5	ASRADRGRTYEQY